This T cell receptor beta chain comes out of a study of beta chain features in type 1 diabetes. Reverse transcribing all isolated RNA meant expressed TCRB transcripts were sequenced. Using immunoSEQ multiplex PCR, the repertoire was profiled, and TCRdb retains in-frame clones only, with some absent. Among roughly 370,000 clones, over 11% were seen once, and the ten largest hold roughly 0.035%. Looked up from germline, CDR1 is SGDLS and CDR2 is YYNGEE. There are 15 residues in the CDR3. After removal of 3 bases from V and 2 bases from J, the junction contained 6 bases not matched to a gene. The rearrangement uses TRBV9 and TRBJ1-2; TRBD1 agrees at 8 bases. The sequenced material came from naive CD4+ T cells from blood. This TCR derives from a young man in good health. CDR3 in amino acids: CASSARDRLNYGYTF. The CDR3 coding sequence is TGTGCCAGCAGCGCCCGGGACAGGCTAAACTATGGCTACACCTTC.